This TCR beta chain was captured by sequencing in a study of T cells in Graves' hyperthyroidism and ophthalmopathy. Clinical symptoms, serum thyroxine, TRAb, thyroid ultrasound and orbital computed tomography established diagnosis. This clonotype was observed a few times. TCR beta CDR3 regions were amplified from RNA transcripts. HTBI primers were the set used in a first-round RT-PCR of the TCR CDR3. TCRdb analysed the multiplex PCR reads with MiXCR anew, one entry per CDR3 protein. The sample shows around 270,000 distinct CDR3 sequences, roughly a fifth of them seen only once. The V end was cut by 10 bases, the J end by 7 bases, with 14 bases between. CDR1 is SNHLY and CDR2 is FYNNEI in the germline V gene. This CDR3 has 13 amino acids.

This clonotype originated in a man aged 45-65 years with Graves' ophthalmopathy. The rearrangement joins TRBV2 to TRBJ1-6; tentatively, D is TRBD1 (6 bases). Sequencing was performed on blood. The CDR3 sequence is CATLRGTNSPLHF. The CDR3 DNA is TGTGCCACCCTCAGGGGCACCAATTCACCCCTCCACTTT.